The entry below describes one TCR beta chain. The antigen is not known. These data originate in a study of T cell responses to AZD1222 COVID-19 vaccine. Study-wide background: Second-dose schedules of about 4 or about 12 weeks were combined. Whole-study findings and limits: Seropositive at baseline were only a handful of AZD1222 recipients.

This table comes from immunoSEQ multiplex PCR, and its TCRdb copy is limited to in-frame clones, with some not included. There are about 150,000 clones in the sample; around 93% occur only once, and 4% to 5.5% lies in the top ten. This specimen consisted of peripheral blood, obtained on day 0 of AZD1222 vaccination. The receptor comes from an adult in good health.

The CDR3 reads CASSYSLALDRAVYEQYF. CDR3 bases: TGTGCCAGCAGTTACTCCCTGGCCCTTGACCGGGCGGTCTACGAGCAGTACTTC. The V gene is TRBV6-2 or TRBV6-3, the J gene TRBJ2-7; D uncertain. V was pared by 0 bases and J by 3 bases, with 21 bases between. CDR3 length: 18 residues. Germline-derived CDR1 and CDR2 are MNHEY and SVGEGT.